Below are 5 T cell receptor beta chains sequenced from a single sample in a study of T-cell memory formation after mild COVID-19. TCRdb re-analysed the 5' RACE reads in MiXCR, keeping a single row per CDR3 protein. The sample holds hundreds of thousands of distinct CDR3 sequences; about a fifth are singletons and the top ten take under 8.5%. The source material was PBMCs or a T cell subset sorted from them (not recorded which). These receptors were taken from an adult woman who had mild COVID-19 (a few samples of this study predate the infection). Cell type and time point are not known.

This clonotype has only a few counts. CDR3 residues: CASSFANSYEQYF. CDR3 DNA sequence: TGTGCCAGCAGCTTCGCCAACTCCTACGAGCAGTACTTC. The chain has TRBV7-6 and TRBJ2-7; D is unclear. V lost 3 bases and J 0 bases, leaving 6 bases between the germline ends. Germline CDR1 and CDR2: SGHVS and FNYEAQ. The CDR3 sequence is 13 residues long.

V is TRBV15 and J is TRBJ2-1; unclear D gene. The CDR3 spans 15 residues. Germline values: CDR1 LNHNV, CDR2 YYDKDF (reference sequence). V lost 1 base and J lost 2, with 9 bases in between. Here the CDR3 reads CATSRVSVTYNEQFF. The CDR3 DNA sequence: TGTGCCACCAGCAGAGTGAGCGTAACCTACAATGAGCAGTTCTTC.

There are a few counts of this clonotype. The chain recombines TRBV20-1 with TRBJ1-5, with D hard to call. With 0 bases removed from V and 6 bases from J, the gap between germline ends came to 12 bases. The CDR3 is 14 amino acids. Germline values: CDR1 DFQATT, CDR2 SNEGSKA (reference sequence). Here the CDR3 reads CSARDAGGRQPQHF. The CDR3 DNA sequence: TGCAGTGCTAGAGATGCAGGTGGGCGTCAGCCCCAGCATTTT.

The sample holds a few counts of this clonotype. The gene calls are TRBV7-3 and TRBJ2-2; D not resolved. With 6 bases removed from V and 8 bases from J, the gap between germline ends came to 10 bases. The CDR3 has 12 residues. Germline V gene sequence: CDR1 SGHTA, CDR2 FQGTGA. The CDR3 bases are TGTGCCAGCAGTTACCCCCGAGGGGAGCTGTTTTTT. It is translated as CASSYPRGELFF.

V usage is TRBV18 and J usage is TRBJ2-7, with TRBD1 identical over 11 bases. The CDR3 has 15 amino acids. V trimming: 3 bases; J trimming: 2 bases; junction bases outside the gene matches: 3. The V gene's germline CDR1 is KGHSH and CDR2 LQKENI. The CDR3 DNA reads as TGTGCCAGCTCACCCCCGGGACAGGGGGCCTACGAGCAGTACTTC. Translation: CASSPPGQGAYEQYF.